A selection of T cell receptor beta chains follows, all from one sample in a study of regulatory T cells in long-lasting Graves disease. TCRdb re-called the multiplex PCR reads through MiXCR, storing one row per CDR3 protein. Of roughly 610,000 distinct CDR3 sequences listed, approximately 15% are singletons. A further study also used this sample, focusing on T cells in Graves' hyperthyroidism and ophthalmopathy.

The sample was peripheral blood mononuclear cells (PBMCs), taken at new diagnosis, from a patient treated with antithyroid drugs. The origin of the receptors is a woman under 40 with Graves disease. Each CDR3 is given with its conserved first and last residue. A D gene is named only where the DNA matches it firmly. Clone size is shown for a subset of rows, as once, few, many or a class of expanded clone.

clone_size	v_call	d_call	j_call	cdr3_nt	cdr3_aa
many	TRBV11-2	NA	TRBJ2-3	TGTGCCGAAGCAGGGGCTCCATTTAGCACAGATACGCAGTATTTT	CAEAGAPFSTDTQYF
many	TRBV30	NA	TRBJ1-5	TGTGCCTGGAGTGTTGGGGGGCTCCGCCAGCCCCAGCATTTT	CAWSVGGLRQPQHF
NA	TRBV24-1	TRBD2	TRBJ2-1	TGTGCCACCAGTGGCCGATTTAGCGGGAGGGGTGGCAATGAGCAGTTCTTC	CATSGRFSGRGGNEQFF
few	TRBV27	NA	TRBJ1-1	TGTGCCAGCAGTCCTCCCTCGACGACCCGTAGCACTGAAGCTTTCTTT	CASSPPSTTRSTEAFF
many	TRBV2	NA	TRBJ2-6	TGTGCCAGCACTTTGGATAACACTGGGGCCAACGTCCTGACTTTC	CASTLDNTGANVLTF
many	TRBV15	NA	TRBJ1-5	TGTGCCACCAGCAGTTACAGGGCTGACAATCAGCCCCAGCATTTT	CATSSYRADNQPQHF
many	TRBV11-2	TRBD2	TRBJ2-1	TGTGCCAGCAGTTCGAGCGGGAGGTCCCACAATGAGCAGTTCTTC	CASSSSGRSHNEQFF
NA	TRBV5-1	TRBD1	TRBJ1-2	TGCGCCAGCAGCTTGTCCATTGTCGGTCCGGGACAGGGGGCCCAGGGCTATGGCTACACCTTC	CASSLSIVGPGQGAQGYGYTF
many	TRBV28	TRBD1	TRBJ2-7	TGTGCCAGCAGAAGAGGCCAGGGGGCTTACGAGCAGTACTTC	CASRRGQGAYEQYF
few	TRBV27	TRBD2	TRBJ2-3	TGTGCCAGCAGTCTGACTAGCGGGTGGACCACAGATACGCAGTATTTT	CASSLTSGWTTDTQYF
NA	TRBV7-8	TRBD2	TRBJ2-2	TGTGCCAGCAGCTTATTCCTAGCGGGAGTTTCGGCCACCGGGGAGCTGTTTTTT	CASSLFLAGVSATGELFF
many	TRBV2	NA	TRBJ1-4	TGTGCCAGCGGCAATGCGGATGAAAAACTGTTTTTT	CASGNADEKLFF
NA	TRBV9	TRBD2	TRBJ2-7	TGTGCCAGCAGCCCAGGGATACTAAGCGGGAATTCCTACGAGCAGTACTTC	CASSPGILSGNSYEQYF
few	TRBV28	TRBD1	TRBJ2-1	TGTGCCAGCAGATCTCCGGGACAGCCTTACAATGAGCAGTTCTTC	CASRSPGQPYNEQFF
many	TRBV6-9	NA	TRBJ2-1	TGTGCCAGCAGTTATGGTCTGACGGGGTCCTACAATGAGCAGTTCTTC	CASSYGLTGSYNEQFF
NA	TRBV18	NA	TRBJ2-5	TGTGCCAGCTCACCACCGACCGACAGGTCCGGGGAGACCCAGTACTTC	CASSPPTDRSGETQYF
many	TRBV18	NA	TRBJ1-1	TGTGCCAGCTCACCTCTGGACAGCCGTATTAACACTGAAGCTTTCTTT	CASSPLDSRINTEAFF
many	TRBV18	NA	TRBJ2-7	TGTGCCAGCTCCCAACTAGGTGGCGAGCAGTACTTC	CASSQLGGEQYF
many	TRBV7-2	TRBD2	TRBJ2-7	TGTGCCAGCGAACCTAGCGGAAACTCCTACGAGCAGTACTTC	CASEPSGNSYEQYF
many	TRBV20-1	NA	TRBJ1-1	TGCAGTGCTAAGGACTTGAGACAGTACCTCAACACTGAAGCTTTCTTT	CSAKDLRQYLNTEAFF
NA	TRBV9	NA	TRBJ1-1	TGTGCCAGCAGCGAGGGATTCAGGGTAACTGAAGCTTTCTTT	CASSEGFRVTEAFF
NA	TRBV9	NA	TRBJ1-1	TGTGCCAGCAGCGTATCCGGGGACGGGGAAGCTTTCTTT	CASSVSGDGEAFF
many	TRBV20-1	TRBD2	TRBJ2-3	TGCAGTGCTATACGACTAGCGGAGATCACAGATACGCAGTATTTT	CSAIRLAEITDTQYF
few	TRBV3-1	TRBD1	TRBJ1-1	TGTGCCAGCAGCCAAGCCGGGACAGGGAACACTGAAGCTTTCTTT	CASSQAGTGNTEAFF
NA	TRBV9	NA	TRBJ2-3	TGTGCCAGCAGCGTAGCCTGGGGGGAGGATACGCAGTATTTT	CASSVAWGEDTQYF
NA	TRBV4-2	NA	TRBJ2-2	TGTGCCAGCAGCCAGGAGGGGGGAAACACCGGGGAGCTGTTTTTT	CASSQEGGNTGELFF
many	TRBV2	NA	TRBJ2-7	TGTGCCAGCAGTGAAGGACCGGGCCACGAGCAGTACTTC	CASSEGPGHEQYF
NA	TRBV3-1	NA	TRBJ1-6	TGTGCCAGCAGCCAAGATCTTGTAGGGGCGTCTTCACCCCTCCACTTT	CASSQDLVGASSPLHF
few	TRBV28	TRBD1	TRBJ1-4	TGTGCCAGCACCTCTCGGGACAGAGCGGCAACTAATGAAAAACTGTTTTTT	CASTSRDRAATNEKLFF